These T cell receptor beta chains were read from a single sample in a study of cytomegalovirus exposure and HLA in healthy donors. Generated by immunoSEQ multiplex PCR, the TCRdb table keeps only in-frame clones and is missing some. There are 150,000 to 200,000 clones in the sample; approximately 80% occur only once, and approximately 2.9% lies in the top ten. Specimen: PBMCs. The origin of the receptors is a female donor in good health and CMV-seronegative. Each CDR3 is given with its conserved first and last residue. A D gene is named only where the DNA matches it firmly. The listing skips clone size in some rows; elsewhere it reads once, few, many or a size class.

abundance: -
j_gene: TRBJ2-2
v_gene: TRBV5-4
d_gene: TRBD1
CDR3aa: CASSWDRGRAGELFF
CDR3nt: TGTGCCAGCAGCTGGGACAGGGGGCGCGCCGGGGAGCTGTTTTTT

abundance: few
j_gene: TRBJ2-5
v_gene: TRBV4-3
d_gene: TRBD2
CDR3aa: CASSPGLAGGPALPQYF
CDR3nt: TGCGCCAGCAGCCCCGGACTAGCGGGAGGGCCCGCTCTGCCCCAGTACTTC

abundance: -
j_gene: TRBJ1-1
v_gene: TRBV9
d_gene: TRBD1
CDR3aa: CASSSRTGEGTEAFF
CDR3nt: TGTGCCAGCAGCTCTCGGACAGGGGAGGGGACTGAAGCTTTCTTT

abundance: few
j_gene: TRBJ2-7
v_gene: TRBV11-3
d_gene: TRBD2
CDR3aa: CASRGPGLAGGSYEQYF
CDR3nt: TGTGCCAGCAGGGGCCCGGGACTAGCGGGGGGCTCCTACGAGCAGTACTTC

abundance: few
j_gene: TRBJ1-5
v_gene: TRBV2
d_gene: TRBD1
CDR3aa: CATTTGANQPQHF
CDR3nt: TGTGCCACCACGACAGGGGCTAATCAGCCCCAGCATTTT

abundance: -
j_gene: TRBJ1-2
v_gene: TRBV7-9
d_gene: TRBD1
CDR3aa: CASSASGTAPYGYTF
CDR3nt: TGTGCCAGCAGCGCGTCCGGGACAGCTCCTTATGGCTACACCTTC

abundance: -
j_gene: TRBJ2-1
v_gene: TRBV7-3
d_gene: TRBD2
CDR3aa: CASSWGGLAGGDEQFF
CDR3nt: TGTGCCAGCAGCTGGGGGGGACTAGCGGGAGGCGATGAGCAGTTCTTC

abundance: -
j_gene: TRBJ2-1
v_gene: TRBV6-5
d_gene: TRBD2
CDR3aa: CASFSGTRQGEQFF
CDR3nt: TGTGCCAGCTTTAGCGGGACTCGTCAAGGTGAGCAGTTCTTC

abundance: -
j_gene: TRBJ2-1
v_gene: TRBV15
d_gene: -
CDR3aa: CATSRVSSGLNNEQFF
CDR3nt: TGTGCCACCAGCAGAGTGAGTAGCGGATTAAACAATGAGCAGTTCTTC

abundance: -
j_gene: TRBJ2-5
v_gene: TRBV19
d_gene: -
CDR3aa: CASSIPGSQETQYF
CDR3nt: TGTGCCAGTAGTATCCCCGGGAGCCAAGAGACCCAGTACTTC

abundance: -
j_gene: TRBJ2-7
v_gene: TRBV28
d_gene: TRBD2
CDR3aa: CASSLASGSLSYEQYF
CDR3nt: TGTGCCAGCAGTTTGGCTAGCGGGAGTCTCTCCTACGAGCAGTACTTC

abundance: -
j_gene: TRBJ1-2
v_gene: TRBV6-1
d_gene: -
CDR3aa: CASSEARGGYGYTF
CDR3nt: TGTGCCAGCAGTGAGGCCAGGGGCGGCTATGGCTACACCTTC

abundance: -
j_gene: TRBJ2-1
v_gene: TRBV9
d_gene: -
CDR3aa: CASSPRLRETYNEQFF
CDR3nt: TGTGCCAGCAGCCCCAGGTTACGGGAGACTTACAATGAGCAGTTCTTC

abundance: -
j_gene: TRBJ1-1
v_gene: TRBV19
d_gene: TRBD1
CDR3aa: CASSTGTGTRGTEAFF
CDR3nt: TGTGCCAGTAGTACAGGGACAGGGACACGAGGCACTGAAGCTTTCTTT

abundance: -
j_gene: TRBJ2-6
v_gene: TRBV10-3
d_gene: -
CDR3aa: CAISAKRDSGANVLTF
CDR3nt: TGTGCCATCAGCGCCAAACGGGACTCTGGGGCCAACGTCCTGACTTTC

abundance: -
j_gene: TRBJ2-7
v_gene: TRBV29-1
d_gene: -
CDR3aa: CSVLADSYEQYF
CDR3nt: TGCAGCGTTTTGGCGGACTCCTACGAGCAGTACTTC